This record looks at one TCR beta chain sequence and its context. Antigen specificity is unknown. Sequencing of TCR beta was performed on blood CD8+ T cells and on blood CD4+ T cells. This CDR3 is 12 amino acids long. The J segment lost 11 bases and the V segment lost 5 bases, leaving 6 bases of the junction unmatched. The V gene's germline CDR1 is SEHNR and CDR2 FQNEAQ (reference sequence). This sample is part of a study of CD8 T cells in Susac syndrome. Study results and caveats: The study admitted that it had a relatively small number of individuals in its TCR sequencing and HLA analysis.

An amount of RNA that ranged from roughly 0.45 to 1 ug was reverse transcribed with random hexamers. Multiplex immunoSEQ PCR targeted 54 Vbeta and 13 Jbeta TCR beta segments. Using its own MiXCR run on the immunoSEQ multiplex PCR reads, TCRdb lists one record per CDR3 protein. Of 100,000 to 150,000 distinct CDR3 sequences in the sample, 90% to 95% are singletons; the top ten hold 0.12%. Sequencing was carried out using CD4+ T cells from PBMCs. The sequence was collected from a human donor in good health. The V call is TRBV7-9, the J call TRBJ1-1; 9 positions match TRBD1. The CDR3 DNA reads as TGTGCCAGCAGCCTTACAGGGGGCGTCGCTTTCTTT. Residues: CASSLTGGVAFF.